This T cell receptor (beta chain) came from a study of cytomegalovirus exposure and HLA in healthy donors. Study results and caveats: Cytomegalovirus association was assigned to approximately 160 TCR beta chains. Within an earlier analysis, most TCR beta V segments proved productive either about 87% or about 30% of the time.

Concerning this clone itself: Its antigen is unidentified.

The study ran its PCR with 60 Vbeta and 13 Jbeta primers. Libraries were prepared by immunoSEQ multiplex PCR; TCRdb keeps only in-frame clonotypes and omits some of them. There are about 130,000 clones in the sample; around 80% occur only once, and more than 4.5% lies in the top ten. CDR1 is SGHAT, CDR2 FQDESV, per germline (reference sequence). V shed 5 bases and J shed 2 bases, with 10 bases lying between them. The CDR3 has 13 amino acids. The chain uses TRBV11-1 and TRBJ2-7, with D possibly being TRBD1 (5 bases). Sequencing used PBMCs. The sequence derives from a man between 25 and 39 years old in good health. The CDR3 is CASSRTQTYEQYF. CDR3 DNA sequence: TGTGCCAGCAGCAGGACACAGACCTACGAGCAGTACTTC.